A selection of T cell receptor beta chains follows, all from one sample in a study of T cell responses to AZD1222 COVID-19 vaccine. The data were produced by immunoSEQ multiplex PCR, yet TCRdb's version contains in-frame clones alone and is incomplete. The sample lists about 140,000 clones, approximately 92% occurring once. Sequencing was performed on peripheral blood, taken on day 0 of AZD1222 vaccination. The receptor set was obtained from an adult in good health. CDR3s include the opening cysteine and the closing phenylalanine or tryptophan. The D gene is left open where the match is weak. Some rows mark clone size as missing; the rest say once, few, many or name a class of expanded clone.

. 14 . TRBJ1-3 TRBV14 CASSRPGPGNTIYF TGTGCCAGCAGCCGACCTGGCCCAGGAAACACCATATATTTT
. 14 TRBD2 TRBJ2-1 TRBV6-5 CASSPPWGGNEQFF TGTGCCAGCAGCCCCCCCTGGGGGGGCAATGAGCAGTTCTTC
. 16 . TRBJ1-3 TRBV5-6 CASSLGGPALGNTIYF TGTGCCAGCAGCTTAGGGGGGCCCGCCTTGGGAAACACCATATATTTT
. 15 . TRBJ1-2 TRBV28 CASSRNPASGYGYTF TGTGCCAGCAGTCGAAACCCAGCCTCGGGCTATGGCTACACCTTC
few 15 . TRBJ1-6 TRBV27 CASSLAGTWGSPLHF TGTGCCAGCAGTTTAGCCGGGACATGGGGTTCACCCCTCCACTTT
medium-sized 17 TRBD2 TRBJ2-7 TRBV4-1 CASSQYFAGGTVYEQYF TGCGCCAGCAGCCAATACTTTGCGGGAGGTACCGTCTACGAGCAGTACTTC
. 13 . TRBJ2-4 TRBV15 CATSRDTQDIQYF TGTGCCACCAGCAGAGATACTCAGGACATTCAGTACTTC
. 15 . TRBJ2-1 TRBV6-5 CASSYLDRSYNEQFF TGTGCCAGCAGTTACCTCGACCGCTCCTACAATGAGCAGTTCTTC
. 14 . TRBJ1-6 TRBV27 CASSFERVGSPLHF TGTGCCAGCAGTTTCGAGAGAGTGGGTTCACCCCTCCACTTT
. 15 . TRBJ1-5 TRBV7-2 CASSLDGNSNQPQHF TGTGCCAGCAGCTTAGACGGGAATAGCAATCAGCCCCAGCATTTT
. 13 . TRBJ2-7 TRBV28 CASHHPPKYEQYF TGTGCCAGCCACCACCCCCCAAAGTACGAGCAGTACTTC
. 16 TRBD1 TRBJ1-5 TRBV24-1 CATSDSRRGGNQPQHF TGTGCCACCAGTGATTCTCGCAGGGGGGGCAATCAGCCCCAGCATTTT
. 13 . TRBJ1-1 TRBV3-1/TRBV3-2 CASSHQGATEAFF TGTGCCAGCAGCCACCAGGGTGCCACTGAAGCTTTCTTT
. 12 . TRBJ2-7 TRBV10-2 CATGRRSYEQYF TGCGCCACCGGGCGCCGCTCCTACGAGCAGTACTTC
. 12 . TRBJ2-4 TRBV18 CASSPQQGAQYF TGTGCCAGCTCACCACAGCAGGGTGCTCAGTACTTC
. 16 TRBD1 TRBJ1-4 TRBV15 CATSKDRVSTNEKLFF TGTGCCACCAGCAAGGACAGGGTTTCAACTAATGAAAAACTGTTTTTT
. 14 . TRBJ2-1 TRBV10-3 CASQAASSYNEQFF TGTGCCAGCCAAGCGGCCAGCTCCTACAATGAGCAGTTCTTC
. 15 . TRBJ1-3 TRBV15 CATSRGKGAGNTIYF TGTGCCACCAGCAGAGGGAAGGGTGCCGGAAACACCATATATTTT
few 16 . TRBJ1-6 TRBV3-1/TRBV3-2 CASSQVRDIRNSPLHF TGTGCCAGCAGCCAAGTAAGGGACATAAGGAATTCACCCCTCCACTTT
few 16 TRBD1 TRBJ1-1 TRBV19 CASSPRQGSRDTEAFF TGTGCCAGTAGTCCTCGACAGGGCTCGAGGGACACTGAAGCTTTCTTT
. 14 . TRBJ2-3 TRBV4-1 CASSPRKSPDTQYF TGCGCCAGCAGCCCCCGAAAGTCGCCAGATACGCAGTATTTT
few 14 . TRBJ1-5 TRBV19 CASSIGGTIRPQHF TGTGCCAGTAGTATTGGAGGGACAATCCGGCCCCAGCATTTT
. 16 . TRBJ2-6 TRBV19 CASSLQGPAGANVLTF TGTGCCAGTAGTCTCCAGGGACCGGCTGGGGCCAACGTCCTGACTTTC
. 16 . TRBJ2-1 TRBV4-1 CASSQGQGRTYNEQFF TGCGCCAGCAGCCAAGGGCAGGGTCGGACCTACAATGAGCAGTTCTTC
. 18 . TRBJ2-3 TRBV7-8 CASSLLPIRGSGRDTQYF TGTGCCAGCAGCTTACTCCCGATCCGGGGTTCGGGAAGAGATACGCAGTATTTT
. 14 TRBD1 TRBJ1-1 TRBV11-3 CASSPDRGVTEAFF TGTGCCAGCAGCCCCGACAGGGGTGTCACTGAAGCTTTCTTT